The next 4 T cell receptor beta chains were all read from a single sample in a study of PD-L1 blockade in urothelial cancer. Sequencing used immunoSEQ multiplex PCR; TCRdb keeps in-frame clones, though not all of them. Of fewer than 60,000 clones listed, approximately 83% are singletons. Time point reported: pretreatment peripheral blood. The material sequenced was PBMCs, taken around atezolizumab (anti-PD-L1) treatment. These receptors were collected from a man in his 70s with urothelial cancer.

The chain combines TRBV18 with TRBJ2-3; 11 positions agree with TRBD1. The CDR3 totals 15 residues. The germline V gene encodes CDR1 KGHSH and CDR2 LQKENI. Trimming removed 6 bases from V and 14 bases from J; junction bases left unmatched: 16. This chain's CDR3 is CASSPGQGAGRYAYF. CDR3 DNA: TGTGCCAGCTCCCCAGGACAGGGGGCTGGCAGATACGCGTATTTT.

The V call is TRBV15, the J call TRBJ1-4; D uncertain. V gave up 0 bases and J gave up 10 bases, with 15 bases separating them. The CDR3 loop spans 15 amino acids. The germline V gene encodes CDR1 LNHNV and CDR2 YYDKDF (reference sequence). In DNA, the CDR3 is TGTGCCACCAGCAGAGAGCGAGGTCCTATGCGAAAACTGTTTTTT. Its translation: CATSRERGPMRKLFF. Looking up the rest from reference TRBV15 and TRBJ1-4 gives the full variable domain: DAMVIQNPRYQVTQFGKPVTLSCSQTLNHNVMYWYQQKSSQAPKLLFHYYDKDFNNEADTPDNFQSRRPNTSFCFLDIRSPGLGDTAMYLCATSRERGPMRKLFFGSGTQLSVL.

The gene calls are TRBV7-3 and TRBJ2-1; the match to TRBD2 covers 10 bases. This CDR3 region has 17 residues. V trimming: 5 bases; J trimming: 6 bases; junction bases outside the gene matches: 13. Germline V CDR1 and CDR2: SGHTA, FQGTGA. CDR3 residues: CASSPPGLAGVRNEQFF. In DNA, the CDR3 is TGTGCCAGCAGCCCCCCAGGGCTAGCGGGAGTCCGCAATGAGCAGTTCTTC.

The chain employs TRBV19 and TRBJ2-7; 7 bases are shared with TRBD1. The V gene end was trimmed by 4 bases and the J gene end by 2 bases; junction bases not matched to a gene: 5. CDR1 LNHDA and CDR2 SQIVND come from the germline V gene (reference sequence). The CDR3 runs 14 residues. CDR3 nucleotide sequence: TGTGCCAGTAGTAAACAGGGGATGGCCTACGAGCAGTACTTC. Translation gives CASSKQGMAYEQYF.